This T cell receptor (beta chain) was recovered during a study of T-cell reconstitution after alpha-beta-depleted transplantation in children. The CDR3 sequence is 15 residues long. Trimming took off 3 bases at V and 1 base at J, with 12 bases between the two ends. CDR1 and CDR2 (germline): SEHNR, FQNEAQ (reference sequence). Library preparation (for TCRbeta) was performed with unique molecular identifiers. TCRdb fed the PCR reads into MiXCR, producing one record per CDR3 protein. The profile shows some 830,000 distinct CDR3 sequences, about 15% of them singletons. As for this clonotype: Its target is not known.

Study observations and caveats: Alpha-beta T cells present about two months after transplant were reported to originate from several hundred expanded graft clones. By one year post-transplant, T-cell counts and diversity largely arose from T cells that were newly produced. The origin of high day-60 TCRbeta diversity in some patients lay in surviving recipient T cells and thymic progenitors.

V gene TRBV7-9 combines with J gene TRBJ2-5; weak D call: TRBD2 (5 bases). Sequenced material: PBMCs, mostly from graft donor cells, taken 360 days after TCRalphabeta/CD19-depleted stem cell transplant. This receptor was identified in a male patient aged 5 to 17 who had a stem cell transplant for acute lymphoblastic leukemia, so the T cells may come from the graft donor. As DNA, the CDR3 is TGTGCCAGCAGCTTTGGAGGCCCTCCCCAAGAGACCCAGTACTTC. Its protein is CASSFGGPPQETQYF.